The 21 T cell receptor beta chains below were found in one sample sequenced in a study of beta chain features in type 1 diabetes. Study-level points and caveats: Across all four CD4+ subsets, people with type 1 diabetes showed modestly shorter TCRB CDR3s.

Sequenced material consisted of expressed TCRB transcripts (all of the isolated RNA was reverse transcribed). Libraries were prepared by immunoSEQ multiplex PCR; TCRdb keeps only in-frame clonotypes and omits some of them. The data hold a few hundred thousand clones, with more than 11% observed a single time. No antigens are known for them. The sequencing sample was made of naive CD4+ T cells from blood. These receptors were taken from a man aged 30-40 years with type 1 diabetes.

This clone was recorded a few times. The chain employs TRBV9 and TRBJ2-5, with D perhaps TRBD1 (7 bases). Germline V gene lookup returns CDR1 SGDLS and CDR2 YYNGEE. V was clipped by 4 bases and J by 2 bases, with 15 bases between them. This CDR3 has 15 amino acids. The CDR3 is CASSWRDRAQETQYF. The CDR3 DNA reads TGTGCCAGCAGCTGGCGGGACAGAGCACAAGAGACCCAGTACTTC.

The rearrangement uses TRBV6-5 and TRBJ2-7; 7 bases fit TRBD1. V was clipped by 6 bases and J by 0 bases; unmatched bases: 8. The germline gives CDR1 MNHEY, CDR2 SVGAGI. CDR3 size: 15 residues. The CDR3 DNA reads as TGTGCCAGCAGCTATGGACAGGTTAACTCCTACGAGCAGTACTTC. Translated, it gives CASSYGQVNSYEQYF.

The chain recombines TRBV12-5 with TRBJ2-5; 9 positions agree with TRBD1. Trimming took 6 bases from V and 8 from J; bases not matched to a gene: 7. This CDR3 region has 13 residues. Germline V gives CDR1 LGHNT, CDR2 FRNRAP. The chain's CDR3 is CASGPRDRETQYF. Here the CDR3 DNA reads TGTGCTAGTGGGCCCCGGGACAGGGAAACCCAGTACTTC.

This clone was observed a handful of times. The V gene is TRBV27, the J gene TRBJ2-4; D gene unclear. The germline CDR1 and CDR2 sequences are MNHEY and SMNVEV (reference sequence). This CDR3 contains 14 residues. V was clipped by 2 bases and J by 3 bases, with 8 bases between them. The CDR3 coding sequence is TGTGCCAGCAGTTTAGGTGTAGACAAAAACATTCAGTACTTC. Its translation: CASSLGVDKNIQYF.

This clone was detected only a few times. The rearrangement links TRBV5-1 to TRBJ2-1, with TRBD1 identical over 7 bases. Germline V lookup: CDR1 SGHRS, CDR2 YFSETQ. The CDR3 sequence is 15 residues long. With V trimmed by 5 bases and J by 5 bases, 10 bases remained unmatched. The CDR3: CASRDSPGQHNEQFF. Written as DNA, the CDR3 is TGCGCCAGCAGGGATTCTCCGGGACAGCACAATGAGCAGTTCTTC.

The chain couples TRBV5-1 to TRBJ1-1; D may be TRBD1 (5 bases). The V gene's germline CDR1 is SGHRS and CDR2 YFSETQ. The CDR3 extends over 14 amino acids. Trimming took off 4 bases at V and 5 bases at J, with 15 bases between the two ends. As DNA, the CDR3 is TGCGCCAGCAGCCCGCAGGGAGGAATTACTGAAGCTTTCTTT. Translating gives CASSPQGGITEAFF. Full variable domain (missing parts from reference TRBV5-1 and TRBJ1-1): KAGVTQTPRYLIKTRGQQVTLSCSPISGHRSVSWYQQTPGQGLQFLFEYFSETQRNKGNFPGRFSGRQFSNSRSEMNVSTLELGDSALYLCASSPQGGITEAFFGQGTRLTVV.

This chain connects TRBV6-5 to TRBJ2-1, with D possibly matching TRBD2 (5 bases). The V end lost 6 bases, the J end lost 3 bases, and 15 bases lay between the germline ends. The CDR3 runs to 15 residues. Germline-derived CDR1 and CDR2 are MNHEY and SVGAGI. The CDR3 DNA sequence: TGTGCCAGCAGGGATAGCGTGGCGGGCTACAATGAGCAGTTCTTC. Protein product: CASRDSVAGYNEQFF.

The V gene is TRBV2, the J gene TRBJ2-1; tentatively, D is TRBD1 (6 bases). The ends were cut back, 6 bases at V and 4 bases at J, with 16 bases in the middle. The CDR3 covers 15 residues. Germline V gene sequence: CDR1 SNHLY, CDR2 FYNNEI. The CDR3 is CASSPGPGAYNEQFF. CDR3 DNA: TGTGCCAGCAGCCCGGGCCCAGGGGCTTACAATGAGCAGTTCTTC.

The V and J genes are TRBV2 and TRBJ2-5, with 9 bases fitting TRBD1. V was pared by 5 bases and J by 3 bases, with 7 bases of the junction left unmatched. The CDR3 totals 15 residues. The V gene's germline CDR1 is SNHLY and CDR2 FYNNEI. CDR3 in amino acids: CASSRDTGGKETQYF. For the CDR3, the DNA is TGTGCCAGCAGTAGAGATACAGGGGGCAAAGAGACCCAGTACTTC.

This clone came up a few times. The chain has TRBV7-4 and TRBJ1-1, with 8 bases fitting TRBD1. Germline CDR1 reads SGHVT; CDR2 reads SQSDAQ. Losses at the gene ends were 0 bases for V and 4 bases for J; bases not matched to a gene: 10. The CDR3 length is 17 residues. CDR3 nucleotide sequence: TGTGCCAGCAGCTTAGCATTGGCAGGGGGCTACGGCACTGAAGCTTTCTTT. This sequence encodes CASSLALAGGYGTEAFF.

The V gene is TRBV19, the J gene TRBJ1-1; 7 nucleotides align to TRBD1. J lost 1 base, V lost 6 bases, and 5 bases had no gene match. The CDR3 runs 14 residues. Germline CDR1 LNHDA, CDR2 SQIVND (reference sequence). This chain's CDR3 is CASSLQGWNTEAFF. The DNA of the CDR3 is TGTGCCAGTAGCCTACAGGGGTGGAACACTGAAGCTTTCTTT.

This chain links TRBV23-1 with TRBJ1-5, with D possibly being TRBD1 (5 bases). TRBV23-1 is noted as an ORF with a role that remains uncertain. The CDR3 is made up of 14 amino acids. V lost 2 bases and J 3 bases, leaving 8 bases between the germline ends. For the CDR3, the DNA is TGCGCCAGCAGTCAACGGACACTCAATCAGCCCCAGCATTTT. Its translation: CASSQRTLNQPQHF.

This clone was detected only a few times. V is TRBV15 and J is TRBJ2-7; unclear D gene. Trimming shortened V by 0 bases and J by 2 bases, and 5 bases separated the two germline ends. The CDR3 loop spans 13 amino acids. Germline CDR1 and CDR2: LNHNV and YYDKDF (reference sequence). Written as DNA, the CDR3 is TGTGCCACCAGCAGAGATCCCGCCTACGAGCAGTACTTC. Its protein product is CATSRDPAYEQYF.

V usage is TRBV2 and J usage is TRBJ1-4; TRBD1 is a possible D gene (6 bases). With 2 bases removed from V and 7 bases from J, the gap between germline ends came to 11 bases. Germline V gene data show CDR1 as SNHLY and CDR2 as FYNNEI. CDR3 length equals 14 residues. The CDR3, as DNA: TGTGCCAGCAGTGAACAGGGGCCGGTTGAAAAACTGTTTTTT. Translated: CASSEQGPVEKLFF.

This clone turned up a few times. V usage is TRBV6-5 and J usage is TRBJ1-2, with 9 bases that match TRBD1. Germline loops: CDR1 MNHEY, CDR2 SVGAGI. Losses at the gene ends were 7 bases for V and 5 bases for J; bases not matched to a gene: 5. This CDR3 is 13 amino acids long. Here the CDR3 reads CASNRGLGYGYTF. The CDR3, as DNA: TGTGCCAGCAACAGGGGGCTGGGGTATGGCTACACCTTC.

This clone was picked up a small number of times. The chain couples TRBV9 to TRBJ2-1, with 8 bases aligning to TRBD2. Germline CDR1 and CDR2: SGDLS and YYNGEE. The junction had 6 bases not matched to a gene; V was cut back by 0 bases and J by 4 bases. The CDR3 is 16 amino acids. The CDR3 DNA reads TGTGCCAGCAGCGTAGTGGGGCTAGCGGGTTACAATGAGCAGTTCTTC. Translated: CASSVVGLAGYNEQFF. The complete variable domain, with remaining parts taken from reference TRBV9 and TRBJ2-1, reads DSGVTQTPKHLITATGQRVTLRCSPRSGDLSVYWYQQSLDQGLQFLIQYYNGEERAKGNILERFSAQQFPDLHSELNLSSLELGDSALYFCASSVVGLAGYNEQFFGPGTRLTVL.

This clone was observed a few times. Mismatch with germline at one junction end may stem from a read error. The chain employs TRBV2 and TRBJ1-6; 7 bases align to TRBD1. Germline CDR1 reads SNHLY; CDR2 reads FYNNEI. The CDR3 sequence is 13 residues long. CDR3 coding DNA: TGTGCCACCAGTGGGACAGACAATTCACCCCTCCACTTT. It specifies CATSGTDNSPLHF.

The chain recombines TRBV6-1 with TRBJ1-5, with D unclear. Germline CDR1 reads MNHNS; CDR2 reads SASEGT. This CDR3 contains 14 residues. Trimming took 2 bases from V and 7 from J, leaving 12 bases between them. The CDR3 DNA reads as TGTGCCAGCAGTGAATGGGGAGGGAAACAGCCCCAGCATTTT. Translation: CASSEWGGKQPQHF.

In this sample, this clone turned up a few times. The chain recombines TRBV7-8 with TRBJ1-1; 9 nucleotides agree with TRBD1. V lost 3 bases to trimming and J lost 1 base; unmatched junction nucleotides: 3. The CDR3 is 15 amino acids. CDR1 and CDR2 (germline): SGHVS, FQNEAQ. The CDR3 here is CASSFLGQGNTEAFF. The CDR3 nucleotides are TGTGCCAGCAGCTTTCTGGGACAGGGGAACACTGAAGCTTTCTTT.

In its sample, this clone was seen a few times. The CDR3 protein is CASSQATSMSWAGELFF. The CDR3 coding sequence is TGCGCCAGCAGCCAGGCCACTAGTATGAGTTGGGCCGGGGAGCTGTTTTTT. V usage is TRBV4-1 and J usage is TRBJ2-2, with a tentative D call TRBD2 (5 bases). Germline lookup yields CDR1 MGHRA and CDR2 YSYEKL. The CDR3 has 17 residues. Trimming cost V 3 bases and J 6 bases, with 20 bases left between them.

This clone was seen only a few times. V and J are TRBV20-1 and TRBJ2-7, with a tentative D call TRBD2 (6 bases). Germline lookup yields CDR1 DFQATT and CDR2 SNEGSKA (reference sequence). Trimming shortened V by 3 bases and J by 6 bases, and 9 bases separated the two germline ends. This CDR3 is 11 amino acids long. The CDR3 region has the DNA TGCAGTGCTAGGCGGGGCTCCGAGCAGTACTTC. Encoded protein: CSARRGSEQYF.